The 18 T cell receptor beta chains in this list originate from one sample, sequenced in a study of T cells in women clearing cervical HPV infection. The method was immunoSEQ multiplex PCR; TCRdb's version includes in-frame clones alone and lacks a portion of them. The specimen's table records roughly 50,000 clones. The sequenced sample consisted of blood buffy coat. The receptors come from a woman between 18 and 69 years old with a cervical HPV16 infection that either progressed to CIN3+ or cleared (not recorded which).

As for this clone: The sequence runs out 3 residues before the end of the CDR3; the remainder is reconstructed from the germline J gene. The chain couples TRBV7-2 to TRBJ2-7; D is unclear. Trimming left V 2 bases short and J 0 bases short, with 8 bases between. The germline V gene encodes CDR1 SGHTA and CDR2 FQGNSA. The CDR3 has 14 amino acids. CDR3 region: CASSLLTHSYEQYF. Partial CDR3 DNA: TGTGCCAGCAGCTTATTAACTCACTCCTACGAG.

As to this clone: The CDR3 is cut off 3 residues early in the read; its end comes from the germline J gene. The chain recombines TRBV7-9 with TRBJ1-1; no clear D. CDR3 size: 14 residues. The V end lost 0 bases, the J end lost 7 bases, and 12 bases lay between the germline ends. The germline V gene has CDR1 SEHNR and CDR2 FQNEAQ (reference sequence). The CDR3 reads CASSLATQSLEAFF. The sequenced CDR3 bases are TGTGCCAGCAGCTTAGCAACGCAGTCCCTTGAA.

CDR3 sequence reads: CASSLTGGNSGANVLTF. CDR3 DNA (partial): TGCGCCAGCAGCTTGACAGGGGGAAACTCTGGGGCCAACGTC. V and J are TRBV5-1 and TRBJ2-6; 8 positions agree with TRBD1. The CDR3 end lies 3 residues beyond the end of the read and is filled in from the germline J gene. V shed 1 base, J shed 0 bases, and the junction held 3 bases outside the gene matches. Germline V lookup: CDR1 SGHRS, CDR2 YFSETQ. This CDR3 is built from 17 residues.

About this clone itself: The read ends 3 residues before the CDR3 terminus; that terminus is restored from the germline J gene. The chain is built from TRBV20-1 and TRBJ1-5, with a weak D call TRBD1 (6 bases). V lost 0 bases, J lost 0 bases, and 15 bases lay in between. The CDR3 covers 17 residues. Germline values: CDR1 DFQATT, CDR2 SNEGSKA (reference sequence). The sequenced CDR3 bases are TGCAGTGCTAGAGATCGAAGGGGGGGGTATAGCAATCAGCCC. Translated: CSARDRRGGYSNQP. The full CDR3 protein is CSARDRRGGYSNQPQHF.

For this clone: The read gets to within 3 residues of the CDR3 end, and the germline J gene fills in the rest. V gene TRBV19 combines with J gene TRBJ2-4; possibly TRBD1 for D (6 bases). Germline lookup yields CDR1 LNHDA and CDR2 SQIVND (reference sequence). This CDR3 is built from 14 residues. CDR3 loop: CASRSGAGTGPQYF. The CDR3 bases that were read are TGTGCCAGTAGATCAGGGGCCGGCACAGGGCCT.

Comments on this clone: The read stops 3 residues short of the end of the CDR3; the missing end is completed from the germline J gene. This chain connects TRBV7-3 to TRBJ1-2, with a possible D match to TRBD1 (5 bases). CDR3 length: 15 residues. Germline loops: CDR1 SGHTA, CDR2 FQGTGA. Incomplete CDR3 DNA: TGTGCCAGCAGCTTATTAGTTTCCGGGGGAGGCGGC. It yields the protein CASSLLVSGGGG. The whole CDR3 protein reads CASSLLVSGGGGYTF.

About this clone: The read ends 3 residues shy of where the CDR3 ends; the end is completed using the germline J gene. The V gene is TRBV12-3 or TRBV12-4, the J gene TRBJ2-5, with 11 bases aligning to TRBD1. J lost 5 bases, V lost 6 bases, and 14 bases had no gene match. The CDR3 is made up of 17 amino acids. This CDR3 is CASSQSRDRGIGETQYF. CDR3 DNA, as far as it was read: TGTGCCAGCAGCCAGTCCCGGGACAGGGGGATAGGGGAGACC.

Remarks on this clone: With the read ending 3 residues before the CDR3 end, the germline J gene is used to fill in that end. V and J are TRBV5-6 and TRBJ1-1; the D is unclear. In germline, CDR1 is SGHDT, CDR2 YYEEEE. The CDR3 covers 13 residues. V lost 3 bases to trimming and J lost 5 bases, with 11 bases between them. The CDR3 is CASSYGGGTEAFF. The sequenced CDR3 bases are TGTGCCAGCAGCTATGGTGGCGGGACTGAA.

This CDR3 reads CASSSGLGADTQYF. CDR3 DNA (partial): TGTGCCAGCAGTTCCGGACTAGGGGCAGATACG. The chain combines TRBV6-2 or TRBV6-3 with TRBJ2-3; 7 bases are shared with TRBD2. The read is 3 residues too short to cover the CDR3 end, so that end is filled in from the germline J gene. J lost 4 bases, V lost 4 bases, and 5 bases had no gene match. CDR3 length equals 14 residues. Germline V gene data show CDR1 as MNHEY and CDR2 as SVGEGT.

A remark on this clone: Read sequence stops 3 residues before the CDR3 end, and the germline J gene provides the missing end. The chain joins TRBV7-6 to TRBJ2-3; 10 bases are a match to TRBD2. The CDR3 has 14 residues. The germline V gene encodes CDR1 SGHVS and CDR2 FNYEAQ. The covered CDR3 bases are TGTGCCAGCAGCTTAGGGCTAGCGGGAGAGACG. Translated, it gives CASSLGLAGET. The whole CDR3 protein reads CASSLGLAGETQYF.

A word on this clone: The read falls 3 residues short of the CDR3 end, and the missing part is taken from the germline J gene. This chain links TRBV7-2 with TRBJ2-1; D uncertain. The CDR3 loop spans 14 amino acids. V lost 8 bases to trimming and J lost 6 bases, with 17 bases between them. Germline lookup yields CDR1 SGHTA and CDR2 FQGNSA. The part of the CDR3 DNA that was read is TGTGCCAGCCGGCGAATGGGCCCTTTCAATGAG. It is translated as CASRRMGPFNE. The entire CDR3 protein is CASRRMGPFNEQFF. Combining the CDR3 with reference TRBV7-2 and TRBJ2-1 gives the whole variable domain GAGVSQSPSNKVTEKGKDVELRCDPISGHTALYWYRQSLGQGLEFLIYFQGNSAPDKSGLPSDRFSAERTGGSVSTLTIQRTQQEDSAVYLCASRRMGPFNEQFFGPGTRLTVL.

On this clone itself: The read stops 3 residues short of the end of the CDR3; the missing end is completed from the germline J gene. V gene TRBV30 combines with J gene TRBJ1-2, with 10 bases aligning to TRBD1. V was pared by 3 bases and J by 1 base, with 8 bases of the junction left unmatched. Germline CDR1 is GTSNPN and CDR2 is SVGIG (reference sequence). The CDR3 is 16 amino acids. The CDR3 protein is CAWRGDRGPYNYGYTF. CDR3 DNA, as far as it was read: TGTGCCTGGAGGGGGGACAGGGGTCCTTATAACTATGGC.

For this clone: From the germline J gene comes the end of the CDR3, since the read stops 3 residues before it. The chain has TRBV20-1 and TRBJ2-2, with D maybe TRBD2 (6 bases). This CDR3 is built from 13 residues. Germline V lookup: CDR1 DFQATT, CDR2 SNEGSKA (reference sequence). The germline V and J ends were trimmed by 6 bases and 5 bases, with 13 bases remaining between them. The sequenced part of the CDR3 DNA is TGCAGTGCGCGCCTAGCGATTACCGGGGAG. This encodes CSARLAITGE. The whole CDR3 sequence reads CSARLAITGELFF.

About this clone itself: The CDR3 is cut off 3 residues early in the read; its end comes from the germline J gene. The chain links TRBV5-1 to TRBJ2-7; D is unclear. Germline V gives CDR1 SGHRS, CDR2 YFSETQ. Trimming removed 0 bases from V and 3 bases from J, with 7 bases in between. The CDR3 spans 13 residues. Partial CDR3 DNA: TGCGCCAGCAGCTTGGGTCAGAGCTACGAG. Translating gives CASSLGQSYE. The complete CDR3 protein is CASSLGQSYEQYF.

As regards this clone: The read gets to within 3 residues of the CDR3 end, and the germline J gene fills in the rest. This sequence joins TRBV7-6 and TRBJ2-1, with 11 bases lining up with TRBD2. J was trimmed by 0 bases and V by 5 bases; bases with no gene match: 9. Germline values: CDR1 SGHVS, CDR2 FNYEAQ. The CDR3 runs to 18 residues. The CDR3 here is CASSPDLAGGYSYNEQFF. The CDR3 DNA, read in part, is TGTGCCAGCAGCCCCGATCTAGCGGGGGGCTACTCCTACAATGAG.

With respect to this clone: The DNA ends 3 residues before the CDR3 does, and the rest of the CDR3 is filled in from the germline J gene. V and J are TRBV11-2 and TRBJ2-2; a weak D match, TRBD2 (5 bases). The V and J ends lost 6 bases and 3 bases respectively, with 11 bases between them. Germline V gives CDR1 SGHAT, CDR2 FQNNGV. The CDR3 length is 14 residues. This CDR3 reads CASRLGPDTGELFF. The sequenced part of the CDR3 DNA is TGTGCCAGCAGACTAGGTCCCGACACCGGGGAG.

On this clone itself: The CDR3 end falls 3 residues outside the read, so it is completed with the germline J gene. This sequence joins TRBV7-9 and TRBJ2-1; 8 bases are shared with TRBD2. The trim removed 4 bases at V and 0 bases at J, leaving 2 bases unmatched. Germline CDR1 and CDR2: SEHNR and FQNEAQ (reference sequence). The CDR3 runs to 15 residues. The DNA read from the CDR3 is TGTGCCAGCAGCTCGCGGGGGGCCTCCTACAATGAG. It encodes CASSSRGASYNE. The whole CDR3 protein is CASSSRGASYNEQFF.

Concerning this clone: A read error may produce the germline difference seen at one junction end. Sequencing ends 3 residues short of the CDR3 end; the germline J gene provides the rest. The chain carries TRBV7-7 and TRBJ2-3, with 10 positions matching TRBD2. Germline values: CDR1 SSHAT, CDR2 FNYEAQ (reference sequence). This CDR3 contains 15 residues. The DNA read from the CDR3 is TGTGCTAGCAGCAGGACTAGCGGCTACGGGGATACG. As protein: CASSRTSGYGDT. The entire CDR3 protein reads CASSRTSGYGDTQYF.